The 19 T cell receptor beta chains below come from one sample, sequenced in a study of shared clonotypes between healthy human individuals. Using immunoSEQ multiplex PCR, the repertoire was profiled, and TCRdb retains in-frame clones only, with some absent. The data contain fewer than 3 million clones, around 90% of them seen just once; the ten biggest clones take up roughly 0.34%. The sequencing input was naive CD4+ T cells from PBMCs. As to subset: CD45RA+ positively selected. The receptors stem from a man between 18 and 35 years old in good health. Some clones in this sample may be carry-over from other donors' samples.

The chain is built from TRBV21-1 and TRBJ2-5. TRBV21-1 is noted as a pseudogene. The length of the CDR3 is 13 residues. The CDR3 region has the DNA TGTGCCAGCAGCCGGGCCCCAAGGGAGACCCAGTACTTC. Its protein is CASSRAPRETQYF.

The chain employs TRBV18 and TRBJ2-2; D is undetermined. Trimming removed 1 base at V and 0 bases at J, with 12 bases between. In germline, CDR1 is KGHSH, CDR2 LQKENI. The CDR3 covers 17 residues. Written as DNA, the CDR3 is TGTGCCAGCTCACCACTGAATGCAGCGACGAACACCGGGGAGCTGTTTTTT. Translated, it gives CASSPLNAATNTGELFF.

The CDR3 nucleotides read TGCAGCGTTGAAGCCCACAAGCGGGGAACCTACGAGCAGTACTTC. This sequence encodes CSVEAHKRGTYEQYF. The rearrangement joins TRBV29-1 to TRBJ2-7; 7 nucleotides align to TRBD2. Trimming cost V 1 base and J 2 bases; bases outside gene matches: 8. CDR1 SQVTM and CDR2 ANQGSEA come from the germline V gene. This CDR3 contains 15 residues.

The chain is built from TRBV11-3 and TRBJ2-5, with a tentative D call TRBD2 (5 bases). Germline assignment: CDR1 SGHNT and CDR2 YENEEA. There are 14 residues in the CDR3. Between the trimmed V and J ends, which lost 5 bases and 9 bases, there was a span of 19 bases. The CDR3 sequence is CASSPGGRAEAQYF. CDR3 sequence (DNA): TGTGCCAGCAGCCCCGGAGGACGGGCTGAGGCCCAGTACTTC.

The rearrangement links TRBV7-2 to TRBJ1-4; TRBD1 aligns across 8 bases. The CDR3 covers 14 residues. V dropped 4 bases and J dropped 6; count of bases not matched to a gene: 4. Germline V gene lookup returns CDR1 SGHTA and CDR2 FQGNSA. Here the CDR3 DNA reads TGTGCCAGCAGCTCAGAGACAGGGGATGAAAAACTGTTTTTT. This sequence encodes CASSSETGDEKLFF.

The rearrangement uses TRBV5-1 and TRBJ2-2; D ambiguous. The CDR3 has 14 amino acids. Germline V lookup: CDR1 SGHRS, CDR2 YFSETQ. The V end was cut by 0 bases, the J end by 8 bases, with 11 bases between. The CDR3 sequence: CASSLDALRGELFF. As DNA, the CDR3 is TGCGCCAGCAGCTTGGATGCTCTCCGGGGGGAGCTGTTTTTT.

There are a few counts of this clone. The chain uses TRBV9 and TRBJ1-5, with D unresolved. Germline CDR1 and CDR2: SGDLS and YYNGEE. The CDR3 contains 13 residues. Trimming pared 4 bases from V and 3 bases from J, leaving 8 bases between. The CDR3 loop is CASSTGPNQPQHF. CDR3 in DNA: TGTGCCAGCAGCACCGGACCCAATCAGCCCCAGCATTTT.

The J gene is TRBJ2-3, the V gene TRBV4-2; D gene unclear. V lost 1 base and J 8 bases, leaving 13 bases between the germline ends. CDR1 and CDR2 from the germline V gene are LGHNA and YNFKEQ. The CDR3 spans 14 residues. The CDR3 DNA is TGTGCCAGCAGCCAAGGCCCAGCAACCGGTACGCAGTATTTT. As protein: CASSQGPATGTQYF.

This sequence joins TRBV28 and TRBJ2-1, with D unresolved. The CDR3 sequence is 15 residues long. Germline V CDR1 and CDR2: MDHEN, SYDVKM. With 2 bases removed from V and 2 bases from J, the gap between germline ends came to 10 bases. DNA of the CDR3: TGTGCCAGCAGTTTACCTCGAACCGCCTACAATGAGCAGTTCTTC. It specifies CASSLPRTAYNEQFF. Full variable domain (missing parts from reference TRBV28 and TRBJ2-1): DVKVTQSSRYLVKRTGEKVFLECVQDMDHENMFWYRQDPGLGLRLIYFSYDVKMKEKGDIPEGYSVSREKKERFSLILESASTNQTSMYLCASSLPRTAYNEQFFGPGTRLTVL.

The J gene is TRBJ2-1, the V gene TRBV18, with 10 bases that match TRBD1. Germline CDR1 KGHSH, CDR2 LQKENI. CDR3 length: 14 residues. V trimming: 2 bases; J trimming: 8 bases; junction bases outside the gene matches: 3. CDR3 sequence reads: CASSPGTGDYEQFF. In nucleotides, the CDR3 is TGTGCCAGCTCACCAGGGACAGGGGACTATGAGCAGTTCTTC.

The chain is built from TRBV6-5 and TRBJ1-4, with a possible D match to TRBD1 (5 bases). CDR3 size: 14 residues. V shed 4 bases and J shed 7 bases, with 13 bases lying between them. Germline values: CDR1 MNHEY, CDR2 SVGAGI. DNA for the CDR3: TGTGCCAGCAGTTCTTGGGGGATTGGTGAAAAACTGTTTTTT. Its protein product is CASSSWGIGEKLFF.

The chain employs TRBV6-5 and TRBJ2-7, with 9 nucleotides matching TRBD2. This CDR3 has 15 amino acids. CDR1 MNHEY and CDR2 SVGAGI come from the germline V gene. The junction had 9 bases not matched to a gene; V was cut back by 6 bases and J by 3 bases. The CDR3 nucleotides are TGTGCCAGCAGACCCGATAGCGGGAGAGTCTACGAGCAGTACTTC. As protein: CASRPDSGRVYEQYF.

The V and J genes are TRBV18 and TRBJ1-4; the D is unclear. The CDR3 covers 15 residues. Germline values: CDR1 KGHSH, CDR2 LQKENI. Trimming shortened V by 5 bases and J by 8 bases, and 18 bases separated the two germline ends. The DNA for the CDR3 is TGTGCCAGCTCAATTAAGACACCCGAGTTGGAAAAACTGTTTTTT. It yields the protein CASSIKTPELEKLFF.

The chain is built from TRBV14 and TRBJ2-7; weak D call: TRBD1 (7 bases). The CDR3 length is 15 residues. V was cut by 4 bases and J by 4 bases, with 17 bases left in between. Germline loops: CDR1 SGHDN, CDR2 FVKESK. In DNA form, the CDR3 reads TGTGCCAGCAGCCGCTATGGAGGGGGCGGTTACGAGCAGTACTTC. Residues: CASSRYGGGGYEQYF.

About this clone: The sample has other DNA sequences that encode this CDR3 too. This chain joins TRBV28 and TRBJ2-1; D might be TRBD2 (5 bases). Germline V gene sequence: CDR1 MDHEN, CDR2 SYDVKM. V gave up 1 base and J gave up 0 bases, with 10 bases separating them. The CDR3 loop spans 16 amino acids. For the CDR3, the DNA is TGTGCCAGCAGTTTATTAAGCGGAGGCTCCTACAATGAGCAGTTCTTC. This gives the protein CASSLLSGGSYNEQFF.

In its sample, this clone was seen once. The J gene is TRBJ2-7, the V gene TRBV5-1; tentatively, D is TRBD1 (6 bases). The V gene lost 4 bases and the J gene lost 6 bases, with 20 bases spanning the gap. Germline V CDR1 and CDR2: SGHRS, YFSETQ. The CDR3 is 15 amino acids. This chain's CDR3 is CASSLDPNRVAEQYF. CDR3 DNA sequence: TGCGCCAGCAGCCTGGACCCCAACAGGGTAGCCGAGCAGTACTTC.

This rearrangement joins TRBV7-6 to TRBJ2-7; 10 nucleotides match TRBD2. This CDR3 comprises 19 residues. Germline V gene data show CDR1 as SGHVS and CDR2 as FNYEAQ. Trimming at V came to 0 bases and at J to 1 base, leaving 12 bases not matched to a gene. The chain's CDR3 is CASSLAPLAGVAGSYEQYF. CDR3 sequence (DNA): TGTGCCAGCAGCTTAGCGCCTCTAGCGGGGGTCGCGGGGTCCTACGAGCAGTACTTC. The variable domain in full, completed from reference TRBV7-6 and TRBJ2-7, reads GAGVSQSPRYKVTKRGQDVALRCDPISGHVSLYWYRQALGQGPEFLTYFNYEAQQDKSGLPNDRFSAERPEGSISTLTIQRTEQRDSAMYRCASSLAPLAGVAGSYEQYFGPGTRLTVT.

This clone was recorded a few times. This chain links TRBV28 with TRBJ1-1; D not certain. This CDR3 has 13 amino acids. Germline-derived CDR1 and CDR2 are MDHEN and SYDVKM. V was shortened by 1 base and J by 7 bases, with 10 bases between the two germline ends. For the CDR3, the DNA is TGTGCCAGCAGTTTATTCGTAGCTCTTGAAGCTTTCTTT. As protein: CASSLFVALEAFF.

V is TRBV6-5 and J is TRBJ2-5; D is unresolved. With 5 bases removed from V and 5 bases from J, the gap between germline ends came to 12 bases. The CDR3 is made up of 13 amino acids. Germline-derived CDR1 and CDR2 are MNHEY and SVGAGI. The CDR3 spells CASSRSTVETQYF. CDR3 DNA: TGTGCCAGCAGTCGCTCGACTGTGGAGACCCAGTACTTC.